This note documents a single T cell receptor beta chain sequence. Its antigen is currently unknown. This specimen comes from a study of T cell responses to AZD1222 COVID-19 vaccine. The table came from immunoSEQ multiplex PCR; TCRdb's copy has only in-frame clones and leaves some out. The sample lists 130,000 or so clones, 80% to 95% seen once, with 3.5% to 4.5% in the top ten. Study-wide results and limits: Mostly white British, mostly female donors; authors suggested clonal diversity may be underestimated. CD4 TCRs covered the whole spike, strongest at regions 160-218 and 743-854. Regions left unmutated in variants are reportedly the target of nearly half of spike-specific TCRs. Repertoires were collected only later (after the peak T cell response had occurred).

Germline V CDR1 and CDR2: GTSNPN, SVGIG (reference sequence). J gave up 2 bases and V 3 bases, and 5 bases lay outside the gene matches. CDR3 length: 15 residues. The sequenced sample was peripheral blood, obtained 28 days after the second dose of the MenACWY control vaccine. The V and J genes are TRBV30 and TRBJ2-7; 12 bases line up with TRBD2. The sequence was obtained from an adult who received the MenACWY meningococcal vaccine as a control. CDR3 in amino acids: CAWSAWTSGTYEQYF. Here the CDR3 DNA reads TGTGCCTGGAGCGCCTGGACTAGCGGGACCTACGAGCAGTACTTC.